The rows below give T cell receptor beta chains drawn from one sample of a study of T cells after somatic rescue of genetic block. Libraries were prepared by immunoSEQ multiplex PCR; TCRdb keeps only in-frame clonotypes and omits some of them. This sample yields tens of thousands of clones, of which about nine tenths are seen a single time; about 3% belongs to the top ten. Material for sequencing was peripheral blood mononuclear cells (PBMCs). These receptors originate from a man aged 30-40 years. CDR3s include the opening cysteine and the closing phenylalanine or tryptophan. A D gene is named only where the DNA matches it firmly. Rows give clone size only sometimes, using once, few, many, or a class for an expanded clone.

TRBV5-5	-	TRBD1	TRBJ1-6	CASSLGGGQVSSPLHF	TGTGCCAGCAGCTTGGGAGGGGGACAGGTATCTTCACCCCTCCACTTT
TRBV6-1	-	TRBD2	TRBJ2-3	CASSEMTSGGADTQYF	TGTGCCAGCAGTGAAATGACTAGCGGGGGTGCAGATACGCAGTATTTT
TRBV6-5	few	-	TRBJ1-2	CASSYSRRVLGYTF	TGTGCCAGCAGTTACTCCCGCAGGGTACTTGGCTACACCTTC
TRBV5-5	-	-	TRBJ1-6	CASSLDGPMAHF	TGTGCCAGCAGCTTGGACGGTCCCATGGCCCACTTT
TRBV19	-	TRBD1	TRBJ1-2	CASSIPRQGAIDYGYTF	TGTGCCAGTAGTATTCCGCGACAGGGGGCGATAGACTATGGCTACACCTTC
TRBV7-8	-	-	TRBJ1-1	CASSFQENTEAFF	TGTGCCAGCAGCTTTCAGGAAAACACTGAAGCTTTCTTT
TRBV7-6	-	TRBD1	TRBJ2-2	CASSFYRGAGELFF	TGTGCCAGCAGCTTCTACAGGGGAGCGGGGGAGCTGTTTTTT
TRBV7-2	-	-	TRBJ1-2	CASSRSGGDYGYTF	TGTGCCAGCAGCCGGAGCGGGGGTGACTATGGCTACACCTTC
TRBV10-3	-	-	TRBJ2-1	CAISESRGAVEQFF	TGTGCCATCAGTGAGTCGAGGGGGGCCGTTGAGCAGTTCTTC
TRBV5-5	-	TRBD1	TRBJ1-2	CASSSIDRGDYYGYTF	TGTGCCAGCAGCAGTATAGACAGGGGCGACTACTATGGCTACACCTTC
TRBV7-6	-	-	TRBJ1-3	CASSPRTMQSSGNTIYF	TGTGCCAGCAGCCCACGGACTATGCAGAGCTCTGGAAACACCATATATTTT
TRBV4-2	-	-	TRBJ2-5	CASSQAVTTQETQYF	TGTGCCAGCAGCCAAGCTGTTACTACCCAAGAGACCCAGTACTTC
TRBV7-9	-	-	TRBJ2-2	CASSSIGTHEPPSRGELFF	TGTGCCAGCAGCTCAATAGGGACCCATGAACCCCCATCCAGGGGGGAGCTGTTTTTT
TRBV19	-	-	TRBJ1-2	CASSMDRGAYGYTF	TGTGCCAGTAGTATGGACAGAGGGGCCTATGGCTACACCTTC
TRBV7-2	-	-	TRBJ2-7	CASSLGSPGARQYEQYF	TGTGCCAGCAGCTTAGGCTCCCCGGGGGCGCGCCAATACGAGCAGTACTTC
TRBV29-1	-	-	TRBJ1-1	CSVGSRGAEAFF	TGCAGCGTGGGGTCCCGGGGGGCTGAAGCTTTCTTT
TRBV19	-	-	TRBJ2-2	CASSDHRVNGELFF	TGTGCCAGTAGTGATCACAGGGTTAACGGGGAGCTGTTTTTT
TRBV5-1	-	TRBD2	TRBJ2-1	CASSPGTSGRVNEQFF	TGCGCCAGCAGCCCGGGGACTAGCGGGAGAGTCAATGAGCAGTTCTTC
TRBV2	-	-	TRBJ2-7	CASTNNGRFHEQYF	TGTGCCAGCACGAATAACGGACGGTTCCACGAGCAGTACTTC
TRBV19	-	TRBD1	TRBJ2-2	CASSPLAGTETGELFF	TGTGCCAGTAGTCCCTTGGCAGGGACAGAAACCGGGGAGCTGTTTTTT
TRBV27	-	-	TRBJ2-7	CASSYSLRAQTYEQYF	TGTGCCAGCAGTTACTCCCTACGGGCCCAGACCTACGAGCAGTACTTC
TRBV19	-	TRBD1	TRBJ2-1	CASSIGGTGPYNEQFF	TGTGCCAGTAGTATAGGCGGGACAGGGCCCTACAATGAGCAGTTCTTC
TRBV9	-	TRBD1	TRBJ1-6	CASSLGQGNSPLHF	TGTGCCAGCAGCCTGGGACAGGGAAATTCACCCCTCCACTTT
TRBV5-5	-	-	TRBJ1-5	CASSLAPVEPQHF	TGTGCCAGCAGCTTGGCCCCAGTAGAGCCCCAGCATTTT
TRBV14	-	TRBD1	TRBJ2-5	CASSRRQGLGETQYF	TGTGCCAGCAGCCGGAGACAGGGGTTAGGAGAGACCCAGTACTTC
TRBV27	-	-	TRBJ1-1	CASSRGLGGTEAFF	TGTGCCAGCAGTCGGGGCCTGGGTGGCACTGAAGCTTTCTTT
TRBV27	-	-	TRBJ1-1	CASTDRLNTEAFF	TGTGCCAGCACCGATAGGTTGAACACTGAAGCTTTCTTT
TRBV9	-	-	TRBJ1-1	CASGIRVGTEAFF	TGTGCCAGCGGAATCAGGGTTGGCACTGAAGCTTTCTTT
TRBV2	-	-	TRBJ1-2	CASSEWGRTGNFYGYTF	TGTGCCAGCAGTGAATGGGGACGGACGGGTAATTTCTATGGCTACACCTTC
TRBV29-1	-	-	TRBJ2-1	CSVEALGRGGNEQFF	TGCAGCGTTGAAGCCCTCGGGAGAGGCGGAAATGAGCAGTTCTTC
TRBV7-9	once	-	TRBJ2-3	CASTLVGGAQYF	TGTGCCAGCACCCTCGTCGGCGGGGCGCAGTATTTT
TRBV19	-	-	TRBJ2-1	CASSISISYNEQFF	TGTGCCAGTAGTATTTCTATCTCCTACAATGAGCAGTTCTTC
TRBV19	-	TRBD1	TRBJ2-5	CASSIDLKDRGETQYF	TGTGCCAGTAGTATAGATCTAAAGGACAGGGGAGAGACCCAGTACTTC
TRBV7-3	-	TRBD2	TRBJ2-1	CASSHLAGDEQFF	TGTGCCAGCAGCCACCTCGCGGGGGATGAGCAGTTCTTC
TRBV28	-	-	TRBJ2-1	CASSKSGYNEQFF	TGTGCCAGCAGCAAAAGCGGCTACAATGAGCAGTTCTTC
TRBV5-6	-	-	TRBJ2-2	CASSPAGLGLFF	TGTGCCAGCAGCCCGGCGGGGTTGGGCCTGTTTTTT
TRBV6-4	-	-	TRBJ1-5	CASSGWAQAHFNQPQHF	TGTGCCAGCAGTGGCTGGGCCCAAGCTCACTTCAATCAGCCCCAGCATTTT
TRBV11-2	once	TRBD2	TRBJ2-1	CASRPLGTSGRDEQFF	TGTGCCAGCAGACCTCTGGGGACTAGCGGGAGGGATGAGCAGTTCTTC
TRBV7-9	-	-	TRBJ2-7	CASSLPTSGARPYEQYF	TGTGCCAGCAGCTTACCAACGTCAGGGGCTAGGCCCTACGAGCAGTACTTC
TRBV19	-	TRBD1	TRBJ2-7	CASSAQGRKSYEQYF	TGTGCCAGTAGTGCACAGGGGCGAAAATCCTACGAGCAGTACTTC
TRBV10-3	-	TRBD1	TRBJ1-1	CAIRGQGAAEAFF	TGTGCCATCAGAGGGCAGGGGGCGGCTGAAGCTTTCTTT
TRBV6-5	-	TRBD1	TRBJ1-6	CASKQGANSPLHF	TGTGCCAGCAAACAGGGGGCTAATTCACCCCTCCACTTT
TRBV2	few	-	TRBJ1-1	CASKLNTEAFF	TGTGCCAGCAAGCTGAACACTGAAGCTTTCTTT
TRBV2	-	-	TRBJ2-3	CASKRGRTDTQYF	TGTGCCAGCAAGAGGGGCCGCACAGATACGCAGTATTTT
TRBV2	-	-	TRBJ2-3	CASSRQGPGADTQYF	TGTGCCAGCAGCCGCCAGGGACCAGGAGCAGATACGCAGTATTTT
TRBV6-1	-	-	TRBJ1-5	CASSEGMGQGGQPQHF	TGTGCCAGCAGTGAAGGGATGGGGCAGGGAGGACAGCCCCAGCATTTT
TRBV5-4	-	TRBD1	TRBJ1-2	CASSPRTGGFYGYTF	TGTGCCAGCAGCCCACGGACAGGGGGCTTCTATGGCTACACCTTC
TRBV4-1	-	TRBD2	TRBJ2-7	CASSQERLAQAYEQYF	TGCGCCAGCAGCCAAGAAAGACTAGCGCAGGCCTACGAGCAGTACTTC
TRBV2	once	-	TRBJ1-3	CASNPERSGNTIYF	TGTGCCAGCAACCCGGAGCGCTCTGGAAACACCATATATTTT
TRBV18	once	-	TRBJ2-7	CASSPSGEFSSYEQYF	TGTGCCAGCTCACCATCGGGGGAGTTCAGCTCCTACGAGCAGTACTTC
TRBV4-2	-	-	TRBJ2-2	CASSPRDGSATGELFF	TGTGCCAGCAGCCCGAGGGACGGGTCCGCCACCGGGGAGCTGTTTTTT
TRBV5-8	-	-	TRBJ2-1	CASSSLATSSYNEQFF	TGTGCCAGCAGCTCCTTAGCGACGAGCTCCTACAATGAGCAGTTCTTC
TRBV10-3	-	-	TRBJ1-1	CAIRPGEGTEAFF	TGTGCCATCAGACCAGGGGAAGGTACTGAAGCTTTCTTT
TRBV10-1	-	-	TRBJ2-7	CASSERGSSGEQYF	TGCGCCAGCAGTGAGCGTGGGTCTTCGGGCGAGCAGTACTTC
TRBV21-1	-	-	TRBJ2-7	CASSSCDCSYEQYF	TGTGCCAGCAGCTCCTGCGACTGTTCCTACGAGCAGTACTTC
TRBV6-5	-	TRBD1	TRBJ1-1	CASSYGTGGWNTEAFF	TGTGCCAGCAGTTATGGGACAGGGGGCTGGAATACTGAAGCTTTCTTT
TRBV27	-	-	TRBJ1-2	CASSPIRQNYGYTF	TGTGCCAGCAGTCCGATTCGACAGAACTATGGCTACACCTTC
TRBV27	-	-	TRBJ2-5	CASGRPPQETQYF	TGTGCCAGCGGCAGGCCCCCACAAGAGACCCAGTACTTC
TRBV5-6	once	TRBD1	TRBJ2-5	CASSSTTGGWETQYF	TGTGCCAGCAGCTCGACGACAGGGGGCTGGGAGACCCAGTACTTC
TRBV27	-	TRBD2	TRBJ2-1	CASSLSGGNLSGEQFF	TGTGCCAGCAGTTTATCGGGAGGGAACCTGTCTGGGGAGCAGTTCTTC